This TCR beta chain was retrieved from a study of neurological immune-mediated disorders (dated by TCRdb to between 2018 and 2021). For context, the study as a whole: Among the roughly 34 multiple sclerosis patients, relapsing-remitting MS was present in 31 and secondary progressive MS was present in 3. The roughly 99 TCR-beta libraries covered PBMC samples along with longitudinal samples, technical triplicates, and paired sorted CD4+ and CD8+ T-cell subsets. Peripheral blood TCR-beta repertoires from patients with HTLV-I-associated myelopathy (HAM/TSP), patients with multiple sclerosis, and healthy controls were compared in the study using UMI-based sequencing. Of the 68 subjects in the cohort, some 15 were HAM/TSP patients, roughly 35 were multiple sclerosis patients, and around 20 were healthy controls. The investigation overall reported the following: TCR clonal expansion was greatest in HAM/TSP patients and smallest in MS patients, who ranked below even healthy controls. Phylogenetic analysis grouped repertoires from 18 of 34 MS patients into a cluster of related CDR3 sequences, suggesting a possible repertoire-level signature. Across subjects, expanded clones never shared an identical CDR3 amino acid sequence, which suggests that the TCR-beta repertoires in every group were private. No clinical or MRI features were associated with the MS cluster, and the authors said that larger cohorts are needed.

For unsorted PBMC libraries, 2 million PBMCs were used after storage in RNAlater at -80 degrees C until RNA extraction. Multiple sclerosis patients were enrolled in a US clinical protocol evaluating disease progression by magnetic resonance imaging. Peripheral blood was subjected to Ficoll-Hypaque density gradient centrifugation to isolate PBMCs, which were then cryopreserved in liquid nitrogen. To synthesize cDNA, template-switch 5'RACE was performed with a primer carrying a 10-nucleotide random unique molecular identifier so that each TCR transcript was tagged. Each sequencing run produced over 190 million TCR-beta sequences covering 15-18 subjects. Total RNA was extracted with the RNeasy kit. The KAPA Real-time Library Amplification kit was used to amplify TCR-beta VDJ regions with primers targeting the TCR constant region and the 5'RACE anchor. A first PCR added sample indexes and Illumina adaptors, after which a second PCR increased the library yield. After purification with Ampure beads, the TCR product of roughly 650 bp was size-selected on a 2% E-gel SizeSelection system. Before pooling, library quality was assessed on a Bioanalyzer, concentration was determined with Qubit, and library quantification was performed with the Kapa Library Quantification kit. An Illumina HiSeq 2500 sequenced the libraries paired-end 2 x 150 bp. To increase sequence diversity, about 24-32% phiX was spiked into each library pool. In the original analysis: Quality-filtered reads were processed with the UMI-based MiGEC pipeline, and over 80% of raw TCR sequences were removed by the MiGEC pipeline during error correction. IMGT germline references were used for alignment of VDJ genes, and clonotypes were defined by a unique CDR3 amino acid sequence together with V-J genes. Clonal expansion, Shannon diversity and CDR3 relatedness were evaluated with VDJtools (CalcPairwiseDistances, ClusterSamples), while phylogenetic trees were built in CLCbio workbench. Using coefficient-of-variation modelling across technical triplicates, the study counted a clone as expanded if it had at least 8 unique UMIs. The raw public reads went through TCRdb reprocessing: fastp at Q25, MiXCR clone calling, in-frame beta chains kept. A single entry per CDR3 protein holds the most common genes and DNA from its merged rows. The V and J calls and clone size are TCRdb's, not the authors'. The sample table holds over 65,000 distinct CDR3 sequences, of which roughly 2.6% were seen once. The top ten constitute more than 0.95% of the sample.

Many counts were recorded for this clonotype. This receptor's antigen is unknown. No base quality values were provided; no much bigger clone lies one nucleotide off. Per the germline V gene, SGHRS is the CDR1 and YFSETQ is the CDR2. Its CDR3 holds 16 amino acids, cysteine through phenylalanine. The sequence is cut down to CDR3 DNA, 48 bases in frame from base 1. The V end gives up 3 bases and the J end 0 bases, leaving 8 bases in the junction not matched to a gene. The source is a woman aged 25 to 39 with multiple sclerosis. Sample: PBMCs. This chain joins TRBV5-1 to TRBJ2-7, and 8 junctional nucleotides match TRBD1. The CDR3 protein: CASSSGLGQASYEQYF. The nucleotide sequence reads TGCGCCAGCAGCTCGGGCCTGGGACAGGCCTCCTACGAGCAGTACTTC.